This T cell receptor (beta chain) emerged from a study of OX40 agonist ivuxolimab in advanced cancers. Study-wide background: The eligibility criteria allowed prior anti-PD-1, anti-PD-L1 or anti-CTLA-4 therapy, and 30% to 40% had some.

The repertoire was sequenced with immunoSEQ multiplex PCR; TCRdb's copy has only in-frame clones and lacks some. The sample yields about 45,000 clones, approximately 91% seen once. This clone was detected a few times. This CDR3 is built from 12 residues. Germline V gene sequence: CDR1 LNHDA, CDR2 SQIVND (reference sequence). V gave up 8 bases and J gave up 7 bases, with 15 bases separating them. Here the sequenced sample was CD4+ or CD8+ T cells sorted from blood, taken in a trial of the OX40 agonist ivuxolimab. The clonotype originates from an adult with an advanced solid tumor such as melanoma, head and neck, liver or kidney cancer. The rearrangement links TRBV19 to TRBJ2-7; D may be TRBD2 (6 bases). The CDR3 loop reads CASGGTLWEQYF. The CDR3 DNA reads as TGTGCCAGTGGAGGGACCCTCTGGGAGCAGTACTTC.